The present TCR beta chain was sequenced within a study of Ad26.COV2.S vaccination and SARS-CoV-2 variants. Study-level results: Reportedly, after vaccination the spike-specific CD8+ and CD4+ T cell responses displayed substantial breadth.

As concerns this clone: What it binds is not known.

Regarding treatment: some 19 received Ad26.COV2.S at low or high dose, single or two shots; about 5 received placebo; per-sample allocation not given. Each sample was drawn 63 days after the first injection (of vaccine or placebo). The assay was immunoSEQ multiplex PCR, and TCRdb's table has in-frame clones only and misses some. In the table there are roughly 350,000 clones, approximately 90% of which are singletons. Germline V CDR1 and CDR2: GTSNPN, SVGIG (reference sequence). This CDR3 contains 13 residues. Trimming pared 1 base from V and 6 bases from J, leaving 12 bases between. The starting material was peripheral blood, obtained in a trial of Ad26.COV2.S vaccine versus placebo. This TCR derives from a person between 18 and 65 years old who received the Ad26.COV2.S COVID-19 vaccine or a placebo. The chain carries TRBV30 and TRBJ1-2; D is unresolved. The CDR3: CAWSAVPRNGYTF. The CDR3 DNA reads TGTGCCTGGAGTGCGGTCCCAAGAAATGGCTACACCTTC.